The clone carrying this T cell receptor (beta chain) was found many times. J lost 5 bases, V lost 4 bases, and 4 bases had no gene match. Germline-derived CDR1 and CDR2 are SGHDT and YYEEEE. This CDR3 comprises 14 residues. The data belong to a study of breast tumors, draining lymph nodes, adjacent tissues. Breast cancer patients provided tissue from their axillary draining lymph nodes. TCRdb recomputed calls from the multiplex PCR reads with MiXCR, one row per CDR3 protein. Here the sample spans under 250,000 distinct CDR3 sequences, approximately 30% being singletons. The clonotype was recovered from a female donor with breast cancer. Some clones in this sample may be carry-over from other donors' samples. The chain carries TRBV5-6 and TRBJ2-5; 11 bases fit TRBD2. The sequenced sample consisted of axillary lymph node tissue. CDR3 region: CASSKTSGIETQYF. The DNA of the CDR3 is TGTGCCAGCAGCAAGACTAGCGGGATCGAGACCCAGTACTTC.